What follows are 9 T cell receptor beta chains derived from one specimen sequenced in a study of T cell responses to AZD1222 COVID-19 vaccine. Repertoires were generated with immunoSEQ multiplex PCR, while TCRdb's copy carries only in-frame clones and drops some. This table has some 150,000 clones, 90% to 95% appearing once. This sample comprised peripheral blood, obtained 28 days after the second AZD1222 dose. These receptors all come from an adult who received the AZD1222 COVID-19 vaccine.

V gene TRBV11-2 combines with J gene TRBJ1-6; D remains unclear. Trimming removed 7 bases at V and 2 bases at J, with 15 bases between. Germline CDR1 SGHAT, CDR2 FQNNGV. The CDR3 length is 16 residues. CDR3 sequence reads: CASTLQTGTYNSPLHF. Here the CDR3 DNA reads TGTGCCAGCACCTTGCAAACCGGGACCTATAATTCACCCCTCCACTTT. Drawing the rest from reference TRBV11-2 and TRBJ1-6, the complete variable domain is EAGVAQSPRYKIIEKRQSVAFWCNPISGHATLYWYQQILGQGPKLLIQFQNNGVVDDSQLPKDRFSAERLKGVDSTLKIQPAKLEDSAVYLCASTLQTGTYNSPLHFGNGTRLTVT.

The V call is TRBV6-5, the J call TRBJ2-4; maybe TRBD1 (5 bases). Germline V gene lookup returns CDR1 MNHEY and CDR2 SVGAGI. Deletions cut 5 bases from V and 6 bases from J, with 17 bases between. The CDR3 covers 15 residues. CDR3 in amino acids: CASSRTLLMGNIQYF. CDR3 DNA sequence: TGTGCCAGCAGTAGGACACTCCTGATGGGAAACATTCAGTACTTC.

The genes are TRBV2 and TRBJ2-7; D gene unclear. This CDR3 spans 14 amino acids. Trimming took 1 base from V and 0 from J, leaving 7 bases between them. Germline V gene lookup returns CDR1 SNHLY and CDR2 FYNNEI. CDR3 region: CASSEVGVSYEQYF. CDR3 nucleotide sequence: TGTGCCAGCAGTGAAGTCGGAGTCTCCTACGAGCAGTACTTC.

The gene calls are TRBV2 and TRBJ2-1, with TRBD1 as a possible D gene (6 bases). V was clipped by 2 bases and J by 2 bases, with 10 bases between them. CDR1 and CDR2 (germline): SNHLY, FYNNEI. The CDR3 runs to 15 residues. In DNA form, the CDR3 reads TGTGCCAGCAGTGAATGGCAGGGGACCTACAATGAGCAGTTCTTC. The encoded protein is CASSEWQGTYNEQFF. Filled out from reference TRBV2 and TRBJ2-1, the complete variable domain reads EPEVTQTPSHQVTQMGQEVILRCVPISNHLYFYWYRQILGQKVEFLVSFYNNEISEKSEIFDDQFSVERPDGSNFTLKIRSTKLEDSAMYFCASSEWQGTYNEQFFGPGTRLTVL.

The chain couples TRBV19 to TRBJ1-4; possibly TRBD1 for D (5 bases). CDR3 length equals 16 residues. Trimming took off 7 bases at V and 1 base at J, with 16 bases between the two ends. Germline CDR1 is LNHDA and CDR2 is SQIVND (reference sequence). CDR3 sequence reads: CASNRGRERTNEKLFF. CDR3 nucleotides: TGTGCCAGTAACCGTGGCAGGGAGAGAACTAATGAAAAACTGTTTTTT.

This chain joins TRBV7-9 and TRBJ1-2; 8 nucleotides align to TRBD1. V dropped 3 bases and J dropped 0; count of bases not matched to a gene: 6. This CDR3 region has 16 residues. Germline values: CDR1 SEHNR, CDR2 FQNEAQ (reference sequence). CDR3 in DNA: TGTGCCAGCAGCTTCCGACAGGGGAAAGCTAACTATGGCTACACCTTC. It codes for CASSFRQGKANYGYTF.

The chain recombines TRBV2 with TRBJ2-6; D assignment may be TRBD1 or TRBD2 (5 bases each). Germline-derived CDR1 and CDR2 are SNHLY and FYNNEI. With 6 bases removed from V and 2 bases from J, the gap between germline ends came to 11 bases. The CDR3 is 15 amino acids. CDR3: CASRGTTAGANVLTF. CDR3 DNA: TGTGCCAGCAGGGGGACCACGGCTGGGGCCAACGTCCTGACTTTC.

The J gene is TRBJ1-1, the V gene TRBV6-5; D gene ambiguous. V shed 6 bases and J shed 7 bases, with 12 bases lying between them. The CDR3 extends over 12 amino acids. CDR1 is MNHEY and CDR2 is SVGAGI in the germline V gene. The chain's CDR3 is CASRPLGFEAFF. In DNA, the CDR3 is TGTGCCAGCAGGCCTCTAGGTTTTGAAGCTTTCTTT.

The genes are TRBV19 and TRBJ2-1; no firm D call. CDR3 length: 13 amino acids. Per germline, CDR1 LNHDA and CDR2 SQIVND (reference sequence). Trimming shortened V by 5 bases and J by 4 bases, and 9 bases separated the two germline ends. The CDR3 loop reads CASSFSGYNEQFF. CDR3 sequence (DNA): TGTGCCAGTAGTTTTTCAGGTTACAATGAGCAGTTCTTC. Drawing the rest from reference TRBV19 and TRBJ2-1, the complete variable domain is DGGITQSPKYLFRKEGQNVTLSCEQNLNHDAMYWYRQDPGQGLRLIYYSQIVNDFQKGDIAEGYSVSREKKESFPLTVTSAQKNPTAFYLCASSFSGYNEQFFGPGTRLTVL.